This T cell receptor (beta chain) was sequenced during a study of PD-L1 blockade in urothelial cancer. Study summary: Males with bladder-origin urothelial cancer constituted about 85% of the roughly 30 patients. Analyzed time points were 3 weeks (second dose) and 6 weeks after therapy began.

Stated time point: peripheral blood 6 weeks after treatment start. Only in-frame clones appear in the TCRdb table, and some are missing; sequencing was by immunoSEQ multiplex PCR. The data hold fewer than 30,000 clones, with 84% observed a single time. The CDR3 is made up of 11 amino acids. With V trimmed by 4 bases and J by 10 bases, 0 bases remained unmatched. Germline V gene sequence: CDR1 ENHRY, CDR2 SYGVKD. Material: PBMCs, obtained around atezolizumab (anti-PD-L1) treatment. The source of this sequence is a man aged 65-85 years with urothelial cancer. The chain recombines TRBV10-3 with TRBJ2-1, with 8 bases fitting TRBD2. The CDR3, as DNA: TGTGCCATCAGTGTAGCGGGAGAGCAGTTCTTC. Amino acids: CAISVAGEQFF.